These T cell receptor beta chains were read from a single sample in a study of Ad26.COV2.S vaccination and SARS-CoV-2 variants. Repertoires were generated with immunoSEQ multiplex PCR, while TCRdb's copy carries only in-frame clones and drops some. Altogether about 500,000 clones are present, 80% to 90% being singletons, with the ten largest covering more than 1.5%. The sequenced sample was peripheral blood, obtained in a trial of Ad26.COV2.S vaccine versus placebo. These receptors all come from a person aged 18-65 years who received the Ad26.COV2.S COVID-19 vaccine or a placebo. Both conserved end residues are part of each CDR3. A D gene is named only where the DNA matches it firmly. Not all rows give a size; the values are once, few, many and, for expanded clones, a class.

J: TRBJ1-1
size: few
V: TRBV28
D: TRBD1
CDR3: CASSFSSPGQSEAFF
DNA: TGTGCCAGCAGTTTCTCCTCACCGGGACAGAGTGAAGCTTTCTTT

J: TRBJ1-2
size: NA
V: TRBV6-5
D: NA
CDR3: CASSYDQGYYGYTF
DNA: TGTGCCAGCAGTTACGACCAGGGCTACTATGGCTACACCTTC

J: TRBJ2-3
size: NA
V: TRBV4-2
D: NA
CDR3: CASSQRGDLVGDTQYF
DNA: TGTGCCAGCAGCCAACGAGGCGATTTGGTTGGAGATACGCAGTATTTT

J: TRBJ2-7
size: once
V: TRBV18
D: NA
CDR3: CASSGWQGSTYEQYF
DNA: TGTGCCAGCTCAGGATGGCAGGGGTCCACCTACGAGCAGTACTTC

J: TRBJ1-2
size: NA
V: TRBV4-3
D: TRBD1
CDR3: CASSQDQAGRGTYGYTF
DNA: TGCGCCAGCAGCCAAGATCAGGCAGGCAGGGGGACCTATGGCTACACCTTC

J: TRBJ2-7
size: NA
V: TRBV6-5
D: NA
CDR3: CASSLHRDSKQYF
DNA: TGTGCCAGCAGTCTCCACAGGGACTCCAAGCAGTACTTC

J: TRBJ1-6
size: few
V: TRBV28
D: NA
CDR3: CASSFTLTGPNSPLHF
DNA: TGTGCCAGCAGTTTTACCCTAACGGGGCCCAATTCACCCCTCCACTTT

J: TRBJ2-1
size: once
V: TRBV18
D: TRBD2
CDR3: CASSQPGLAGGLYNEQFF
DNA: TGTGCCAGCTCACAACCGGGACTAGCGGGGGGGCTCTACAATGAGCAGTTCTTC

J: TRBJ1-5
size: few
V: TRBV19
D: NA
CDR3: CASSTELGNQPQHF
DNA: TGTGCCAGTAGTACCGAATTAGGCAATCAGCCCCAGCATTTT

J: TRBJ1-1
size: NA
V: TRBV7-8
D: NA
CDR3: CASSSITGNTEAFF
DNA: TGTGCCAGCAGCTCTATAACGGGAAATACTGAAGCTTTCTTT

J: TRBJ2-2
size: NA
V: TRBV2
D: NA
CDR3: CASSPSGVGAGELFF
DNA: TGTGCCAGCAGCCCCAGTGGGGTGGGGGCCGGGGAGCTGTTTTTT

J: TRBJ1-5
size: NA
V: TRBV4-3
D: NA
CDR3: CASSQDARRGNQPQHF
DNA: TGCGCCAGCAGCCAAGATGCGCGGAGGGGCAATCAGCCCCAGCATTTT

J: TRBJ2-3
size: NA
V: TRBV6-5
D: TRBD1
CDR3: CASSYSGGGRTDTQYF
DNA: TGTGCCAGCAGTTACTCAGGGGGCGGTCGCACAGATACGCAGTATTTT

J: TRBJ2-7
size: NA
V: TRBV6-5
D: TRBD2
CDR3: CASSYFASGSYEQYF
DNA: TGTGCCAGCAGTTACTTTGCCAGCGGGAGTTACGAGCAGTACTTC